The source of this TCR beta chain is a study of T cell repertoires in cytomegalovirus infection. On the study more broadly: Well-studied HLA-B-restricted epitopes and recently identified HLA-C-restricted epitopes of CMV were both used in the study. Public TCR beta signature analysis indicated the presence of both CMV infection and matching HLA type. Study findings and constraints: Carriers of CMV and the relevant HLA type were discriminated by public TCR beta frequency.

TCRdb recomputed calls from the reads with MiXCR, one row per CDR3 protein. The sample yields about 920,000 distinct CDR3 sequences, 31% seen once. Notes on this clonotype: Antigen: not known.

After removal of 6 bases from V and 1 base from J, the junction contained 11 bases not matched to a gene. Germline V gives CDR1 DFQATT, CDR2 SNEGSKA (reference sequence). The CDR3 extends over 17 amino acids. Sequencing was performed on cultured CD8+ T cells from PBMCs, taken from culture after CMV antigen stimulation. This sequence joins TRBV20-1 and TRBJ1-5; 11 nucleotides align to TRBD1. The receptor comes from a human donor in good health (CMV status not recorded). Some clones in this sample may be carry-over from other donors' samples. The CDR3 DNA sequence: TGCAGTGCCCTGGACAGGGGGCAACCGAGAAGCAATCAGCCCCAGCATTTT. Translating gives CSALDRGQPRSNQPQHF.